The 28 T cell receptor beta chains presented below share a single source sample, sequenced in a study of T cells in Graves' hyperthyroidism and ophthalmopathy. Amplification yielded TCR beta CDR3 regions, with RNA transcripts as the source. Researchers ran a first-round RT-PCR on the TCR CDR3 using the HTBI primer set. TCRdb ran MiXCR on the multiplex PCR reads and lists one entry per CDR3 protein. The sample includes roughly 380,000 distinct CDR3 sequences, less than 20% of them seen just once. Material: blood. The source is a woman aged 40 to 50 with Graves' ophthalmopathy.

In its sample, this clonotype was seen many times. The gene calls are TRBV9 and TRBJ2-7; 8 bases match TRBD2. The CDR3 has 15 amino acids. J lost 4 bases, V lost 3 bases, and 9 bases had no gene match. CDR1 is SGDLS, CDR2 YYNGEE, per germline. In DNA form, the CDR3 reads TGTGCCAGCAGCGCTGGAGCGGGAGCGATGTACGAGCAGTACTTC. Translated, it gives CASSAGAGAMYEQYF.

This clonotype has a count of ten or more. The rearrangement joins TRBV10-3 to TRBJ2-7; TRBD1 is a possible D gene (6 bases). The CDR3 extends over 13 amino acids. Germline V gene sequence: CDR1 ENHRY, CDR2 SYGVKD. V lost 5 bases and J lost 5, with 13 bases in between. CDR3 bases: TGTGCCATCAGTATGGGGGCTCTCAACGAGCAGTACTTC. It translates to CAISMGALNEQYF.

This clonotype was seen more than once but under ten times. V and J are TRBV4-1 and TRBJ2-5; tentatively, D is TRBD1 or TRBD2 (5 bases each). The V and J ends lost 2 bases and 5 bases respectively, with 12 bases between them. This CDR3 contains 14 residues. The germline CDR1 and CDR2 sequences are MGHRA and YSYEKL. As DNA, the CDR3 is TGCGCCAGCAGCCAATCCGGGACCGGGGAGACCCAGTACTTC. As protein: CASSQSGTGETQYF.

This clonotype showed up many times. The V call is TRBV6-1, the J call TRBJ1-1; D uncertain. Germline lookup yields CDR1 MNHNS and CDR2 SASEGT. Deletions cut 4 bases from V and 0 bases from J, with 12 bases between. The CDR3 contains 15 residues. The CDR3 nucleotides read TGTGCCAGCAGTGCCAAAGCCCTTTTGAACACTGAAGCTTTCTTT. Translation gives CASSAKALLNTEAFF.

The chain couples TRBV6-2 or TRBV6-3 to TRBJ1-3; TRBD1 matches at 10 bases. CDR1 is MNHEY, CDR2 SVGEGT, per germline. This CDR3 region has 18 residues. The ends lost 5 bases at V and 4 bases at J; junction bases unmatched: 14. CDR3 in amino acids: CASSPRPGTGAPGNTIYF. In nucleotides, the CDR3 is TGTGCCAGCAGTCCCCGTCCCGGGACAGGGGCGCCGGGAAACACCATATATTTT.

This clonotype occurred many times. The CDR3 DNA follows: TGTGCCAGCAGGCTGCTCGGGCTCGGCGGCTACACCTTC. Its protein is CASRLLGLGGYTF. The V and J genes are TRBV5-8 and TRBJ1-2; unclear D gene. Between the trimmed V and J ends, which lost 5 bases and 8 bases, there was a span of 16 bases. This CDR3 region has 13 residues. In germline, CDR1 is SGHTS, CDR2 YDEGEE.

The chain joins TRBV12-3 or TRBV12-4 to TRBJ2-2; perhaps TRBD1 as D (6 bases). Trimming removed 6 bases from V and 0 bases from J, with 17 bases in between. CDR3 size: 17 residues. CDR3 loop: CASSPSGTRSNTGELFF. The CDR3 DNA sequence: TGTGCCAGCAGCCCCTCCGGGACACGTTCGAACACCGGGGAGCTGTTTTTT.

Many counts were recorded for this clonotype. The genes are TRBV3-1 and TRBJ2-7; possibly TRBD1 for D (6 bases). CDR3 length equals 16 residues. From germline, CDR1 is LGHDT and CDR2 YNNKEL (reference sequence). Trimming pared 4 bases from V and 2 bases from J, leaving 18 bases between. The CDR3 bases are TGTGCCAGCAGCCCCGACTTAGGGGGACCTACCTACGAGCAGTACTTC. Amino acid sequence: CASSPDLGGPTYEQYF.

Notes on this clonotype: A junction boundary mismatches the germline segment, possibly from a read error. The chain carries TRBV28 and TRBJ1-2; a weak D match, TRBD1 (5 bases). Germline V gene sequence: CDR1 MDHEN, CDR2 SYDVKM. The CDR3 totals 14 residues. The CDR3 protein is CASTLPGRPYGCTF. In nucleotides, the CDR3 is TGTGCCAGCACCCTACCGGGACGGCCCTATGGCTGCACCTTC.

This clonotype appeared many times. A much larger clone differs by one base, so this may be a read error. V and J are TRBV6-2 or TRBV6-3 and TRBJ2-1; perhaps TRBD2 as D (5 bases). Deletions cut 4 bases from V and 0 bases from J, with 7 bases between. This CDR3 has 14 amino acids. Germline CDR1 is MNHEY and CDR2 is SVGEGT. The CDR3 nucleotides read TGTGCCAGCAGTTCCCGGGACTCCTACAATGAGCAGTTCTTC. Amino acids: CASSSRDSYNEQFF.

This clonotype was counted many times. The V call is TRBV12-3 or TRBV12-4, the J call TRBJ2-4; D possibly corresponds to TRBD1 (6 bases). The CDR3 loop spans 15 amino acids. Trimming took 4 bases from V and 2 from J, leaving 12 bases between them. CDR3 in DNA: TGTGCCAGCAGTTGGACAGCTTTGTCCAAAAACATTCAGTACTTC. This encodes CASSWTALSKNIQYF.

This clonotype occurred many times. V and J are TRBV7-3 and TRBJ2-3; 9 positions match TRBD1. The germline V gene has CDR1 SGHTA and CDR2 FQGTGA. The CDR3 is made up of 15 amino acids. J was trimmed by 6 bases and V by 1 base; bases with no gene match: 5. The CDR3 DNA follows: TGTGCCAGCAGCTTAAATACAGGGGGCGAGGATACGCAGTATTTT. Residues: CASSLNTGGEDTQYF.

This clonotype was picked up many times. The chain couples TRBV20-1 to TRBJ1-1; TRBD1 matches 11 bases. This CDR3 is built from 14 residues. Unmatched junction bases numbered 8, after V lost 6 bases and J lost 5 bases. The V gene's germline CDR1 is DFQATT and CDR2 SNEGSKA (reference sequence). The CDR3 loop reads CSAGQGTGGTEAFF. CDR3 DNA: TGCAGTGCGGGACAGGGGACAGGGGGGACTGAAGCTTTCTTT.

In this sample, this clonotype turned up many times. One junction end disagrees with the germline gene, perhaps due to a read error. J is TRBJ2-7 and V is TRBV28, with D possibly being TRBD1 (6 bases). CDR3 length: 14 residues. Per germline, CDR1 MDHEN and CDR2 SYDVKM. The CDR3 region is CARSSRDTPYEQYF. The CDR3 DNA sequence: TGTGCCAGGAGTTCCCGGGACACGCCCTACGAGCAGTACTTC.

This clonotype has ten or more counts. The genes are TRBV6-2 or TRBV6-3 and TRBJ2-7; TRBD2 matches 10 bases. The CDR3 spans 19 residues. Trimming at V came to 10 bases and at J to 6 bases, leaving 27 bases not matched to a gene. Germline V lookup: CDR1 MNHEY, CDR2 SVGEGT. As DNA, the CDR3 is TGTGCCACCCAACAAGGGTTAGGATTTTTGGCTAGCGGGAGCGCCGAGCAGTACTTC. The encoded protein is CATQQGLGFLASGSAEQYF.

This clonotype has ten or more counts. The chain combines TRBV28 with TRBJ2-1; 7 bases match TRBD2. Germline CDR1 MDHEN, CDR2 SYDVKM. V was pared by 10 bases and J by 8 bases, with 8 bases of the junction left unmatched. The CDR3 covers 12 residues. In nucleotides, the CDR3 is TGTGCCACCCTGGGACTACCTCATGAGCAGTTCTTC. This codes for CATLGLPHEQFF.

This clonotype was seen many times. CDR3: CASGSGTDYEQYF. In DNA form, the CDR3 reads TGTGCCAGCGGATCCGGGACAGACTACGAGCAGTACTTC. The chain carries TRBV27 and TRBJ2-7; 7 nucleotides match TRBD1. The CDR3 runs 13 residues. V was pared by 8 bases and J by 3 bases, with 7 bases of the junction left unmatched. Germline values: CDR1 MNHEY, CDR2 SMNVEV (reference sequence).

This clonotype was picked up many times. This sequence joins TRBV24-1 and TRBJ1-5; TRBD1 aligns across 7 bases. The CDR3 spans 15 residues. V dropped 4 bases and J dropped 5; count of bases not matched to a gene: 7. The germline V gene has CDR1 KGHDR and CDR2 SFDVKD. The CDR3: CATSDPDRLDQPQHF. The CDR3 nucleotides read TGTGCCACCAGTGACCCGGACAGGCTGGATCAGCCCCAGCATTTT.

The rearrangement uses TRBV6-1 and TRBJ2-7; 12 nucleotides align to TRBD1. Losses at the gene ends were 7 bases for V and 7 bases for J; bases not matched to a gene: 11. CDR1 MNHNS and CDR2 SASEGT come from the germline V gene. The CDR3 consists of 15 residues. CDR3 sequence reads: CASTRSGQGAAEQYF. CDR3 sequence (DNA): TGTGCCAGCACCCGGTCGGGACAGGGGGCCGCAGAGCAGTACTTC.

The table lists this clonotype with a few counts. This sequence joins TRBV20-1 and TRBJ2-7; either TRBD1 or TRBD2 may supply D (5 bases each). Trimming removed 1 base from V and 3 bases from J, with 10 bases in between. The CDR3 loop spans 13 amino acids. Germline lookup yields CDR1 DFQATT and CDR2 SNEGSKA (reference sequence). CDR3 DNA sequence: TGCAGTGCTAGAGGGGACGGGATCTACGAGCAGTACTTC. Translated, it gives CSARGDGIYEQYF.

This clonotype was detected many times. The chain is built from TRBV12-3 or TRBV12-4 and TRBJ1-1; 11 bases are shared with TRBD1. V trimming: 5 bases; J trimming: 1 base; junction bases outside the gene matches: 9. The CDR3 runs 17 residues. The CDR3 loop reads CASSPWTGGRWNTEAFF. The DNA of the CDR3 is TGTGCCAGCAGTCCCTGGACAGGGGGCAGGTGGAACACTGAAGCTTTCTTT.

As for this clonotype: At one end the junction does not follow the germline gene, possibly because of a read error. The chain has TRBV13 and TRBJ2-2, with D possibly matching TRBD2 (5 bases). Germline V gene sequence: CDR1 PRHDT, CDR2 FYEKMQ (reference sequence). CDR3 length: 14 residues. The CDR3 protein is CASSLAHVTGELSF. The CDR3 coding sequence is TGTGCCAGCTCGCTGGCACATGTCACCGGGGAGCTGTCTTTT.

Ten or more counts support this clonotype. The chain joins TRBV5-1 to TRBJ2-5; 8 nucleotides align to TRBD2. Looked up from germline, CDR1 is SGHRS and CDR2 is YFSETQ. Losses at the gene ends were 0 bases for V and 6 bases for J; bases not matched to a gene: 10. There are 16 residues in the CDR3. The CDR3 is CASSLGAGGRLKTQYF. CDR3 in DNA: TGCGCCAGCAGCTTGGGTGCGGGAGGAAGGCTAAAGACCCAGTACTTC. Based on the CDR3 plus reference TRBV5-1 and TRBJ2-5, the full variable domain is KAGVTQTPRYLIKTRGQQVTLSCSPISGHRSVSWYQQTPGQGLQFLFEYFSETQRNKGNFPGRFSGRQFSNSRSEMNVSTLELGDSALYLCASSLGAGGRLKTQYFGPGTRLLVL.

V usage is TRBV6-1 and J usage is TRBJ2-7; D unresolved. The CDR3 is 12 amino acids. The germline gives CDR1 MNHNS, CDR2 SASEGT. The ends were cut back, 7 bases at V and 4 bases at J, with 11 bases in the middle. The CDR3 loop reads CASTHGSYEQYF. The CDR3 nucleotides read TGTGCCAGCACCCACGGGTCGTACGAGCAGTACTTC.

This clonotype has a count of ten or more. This chain joins TRBV11-2 and TRBJ2-7; 10 nucleotides line up with TRBD2. Germline values: CDR1 SGHAT, CDR2 FQNNGV. This CDR3 contains 18 residues. V gave up 5 bases and J gave up 0 bases; unmatched junction bases: 13. CDR3 sequence: CASSLNLAGEGSSYEQYF. CDR3 coding DNA: TGTGCCAGCAGCCTGAACCTAGCGGGAGAAGGGAGCTCCTACGAGCAGTACTTC.

At least ten counts were recorded for this clonotype. The V and J genes are TRBV20-1 and TRBJ2-7; 8 bases fit TRBD1. CDR1 is DFQATT, CDR2 SNEGSKA, per germline (reference sequence). The CDR3 is 15 residues long. J was trimmed by 0 bases and V by 0 bases; bases with no gene match: 4. CDR3 nucleotides: TGCAGTGCTAGAGACAGGGGGCTCCTCTCCTACGAGCAGTACTTC. Amino acids: CSARDRGLLSYEQYF.

Ten or more counts support this clonotype. The V gene is TRBV5-1, the J gene TRBJ2-7; possibly TRBD1 for D (6 bases). Trimming took 0 bases from V and 2 from J, leaving 18 bases between them. The CDR3 has 17 residues. Germline loops: CDR1 SGHRS, CDR2 YFSETQ. For the CDR3, the DNA is TGCGCCAGCAGCTTGGCTTCGGACAGCGGCGTCCCCTACGAGCAGTACTTC. Translation: CASSLASDSGVPYEQYF.

There are many counts of this clonotype. The genes are TRBV29-1 and TRBJ1-1; no definite D call. V shed 5 bases and J shed 2 bases, with 9 bases lying between them. The CDR3 is 12 residues long. Germline V gene sequence: CDR1 SQVTM, CDR2 ANQGSEA. CDR3 residues: CSVIRLNTEAFF. DNA for the CDR3: TGCAGCGTTATTCGTTTAAACACTGAAGCTTTCTTT.